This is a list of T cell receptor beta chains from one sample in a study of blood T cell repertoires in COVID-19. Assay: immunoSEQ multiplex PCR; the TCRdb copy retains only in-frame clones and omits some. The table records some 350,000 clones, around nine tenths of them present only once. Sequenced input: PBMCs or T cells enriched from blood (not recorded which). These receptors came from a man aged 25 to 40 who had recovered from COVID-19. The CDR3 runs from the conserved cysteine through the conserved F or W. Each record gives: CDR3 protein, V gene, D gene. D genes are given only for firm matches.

CASSKGSGYQETQYF,TRBV5-4,NA
CASSSGLVYEQYF,TRBV7-9,NA
CAWSVVTGGQDTQYF,TRBV30,TRBD2
CASSSKPGQGAATNEKLFF,TRBV7-7,TRBD1
CASSLGLNPNTEAFF,TRBV5-1,NA
CASSQGGSFTGELFF,TRBV3-1/TRBV3-2,NA
CASSSTPASSYEQYF,TRBV5-1,NA
CASSPGGFYGYTF,TRBV28,TRBD1
CASSSRGHDTEAFF,TRBV7-9,NA
CASSADRGPQDEQYF,TRBV9,TRBD1
CASSPRGAKANEKLFF,TRBV7-9,NA
CASSSDSGSNSPLHF,TRBV5-1,NA
CASSQVHPGTGLPYGYTF,TRBV14,TRBD1
CASSLGQVKISYNSPLHF,TRBV5-1,NA
CATSDLKGQGSDTQYF,TRBV24-1,TRBD1
CASSVAGGSSYNEQFF,TRBV9,TRBD2
CASSSGGELFF,TRBV7-7,NA
CASSQVSEGGGELFF,TRBV3-1/TRBV3-2,NA
CASNRDRGFAEAFF,TRBV28,TRBD1
CASSPNRGAQRDTQYF,TRBV28,NA
CATSEADRADQPQHF,TRBV24-1,TRBD1
CASSLFEQFF,TRBV7-9,NA